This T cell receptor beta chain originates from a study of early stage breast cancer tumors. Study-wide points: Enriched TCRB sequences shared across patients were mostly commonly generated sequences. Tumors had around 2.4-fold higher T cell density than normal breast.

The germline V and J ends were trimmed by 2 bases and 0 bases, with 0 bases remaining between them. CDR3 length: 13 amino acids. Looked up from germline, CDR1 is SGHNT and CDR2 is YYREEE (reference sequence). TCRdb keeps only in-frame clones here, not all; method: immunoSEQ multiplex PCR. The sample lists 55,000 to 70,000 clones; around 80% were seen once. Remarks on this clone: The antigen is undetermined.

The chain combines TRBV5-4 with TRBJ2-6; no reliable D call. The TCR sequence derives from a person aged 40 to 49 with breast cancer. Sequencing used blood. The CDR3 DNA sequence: TGTGCCAGCAGCTTCTCTGGGGCCAACGTCCTGACTTTC. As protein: CASSFSGANVLTF.